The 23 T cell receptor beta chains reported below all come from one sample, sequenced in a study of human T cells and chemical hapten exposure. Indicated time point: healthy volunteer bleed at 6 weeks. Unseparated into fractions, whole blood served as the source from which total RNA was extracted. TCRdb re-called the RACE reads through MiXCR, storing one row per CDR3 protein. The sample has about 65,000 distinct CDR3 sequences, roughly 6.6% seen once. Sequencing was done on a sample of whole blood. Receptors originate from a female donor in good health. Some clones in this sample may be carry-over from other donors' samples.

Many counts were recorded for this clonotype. This CDR3 is CASSLDQETQYF. In DNA, the CDR3 is TGTGCCAGCAGCTTAGACCAAGAGACCCAGTACTTC. The gene calls are TRBV7-6 and TRBJ2-5, with unresolved D. The length of the CDR3 is 12 residues. The germline CDR1 and CDR2 sequences are SGHVS and FNYEAQ. Trimming removed 1 base at V and 0 bases at J, with 0 bases between.

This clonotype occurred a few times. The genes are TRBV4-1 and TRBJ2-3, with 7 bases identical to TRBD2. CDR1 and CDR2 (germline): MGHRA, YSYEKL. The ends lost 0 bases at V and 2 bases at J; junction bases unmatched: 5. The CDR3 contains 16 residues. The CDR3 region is CASSQDPGGVTDTQYF. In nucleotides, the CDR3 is TGCGCCAGCAGCCAAGATCCGGGGGGTGTCACAGATACGCAGTATTTT.

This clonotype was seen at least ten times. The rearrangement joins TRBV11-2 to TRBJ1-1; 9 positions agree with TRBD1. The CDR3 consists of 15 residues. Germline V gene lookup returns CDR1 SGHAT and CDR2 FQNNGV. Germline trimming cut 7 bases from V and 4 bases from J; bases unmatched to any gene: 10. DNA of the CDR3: TGTGCCAGCAAAGGACAGGGGATATTTCTCACTGAAGCTTTCTTT. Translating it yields CASKGQGIFLTEAFF.

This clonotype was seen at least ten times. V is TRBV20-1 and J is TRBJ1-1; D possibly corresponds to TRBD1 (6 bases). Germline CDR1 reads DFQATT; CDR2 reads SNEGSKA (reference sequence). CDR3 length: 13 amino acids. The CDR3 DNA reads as TGCAGCACTTTTCGTGTTTCAGGGGAGGAAGCTTTCTTT. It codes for CSTFRVSGEEAFF.

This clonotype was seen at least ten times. The CDR3 is CASILRASREQGKAFF. CDR3 nucleotides: TGTGCCAGCATCCTTAGGGCTTCCCGGGAACAGGGGAAAGCTTTCTTT. The genes are TRBV12-3 or TRBV12-4 and TRBJ1-1; 7 bases are a match to TRBD1. V dropped 7 bases and J dropped 9; count of bases not matched to a gene: 20. The CDR3 spans 16 residues.

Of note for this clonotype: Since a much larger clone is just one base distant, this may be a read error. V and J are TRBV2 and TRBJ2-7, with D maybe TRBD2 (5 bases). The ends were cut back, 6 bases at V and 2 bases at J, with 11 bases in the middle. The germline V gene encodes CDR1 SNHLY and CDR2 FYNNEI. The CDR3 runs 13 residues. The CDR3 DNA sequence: TGTGCCAGCAGGGGTCAGGAGGCCTACGAGCAGTACTTC. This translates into CASRGQEAYEQYF.

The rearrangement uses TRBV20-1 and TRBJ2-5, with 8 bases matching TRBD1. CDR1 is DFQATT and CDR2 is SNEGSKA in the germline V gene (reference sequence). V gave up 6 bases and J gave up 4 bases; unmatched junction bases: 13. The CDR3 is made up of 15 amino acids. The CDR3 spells CSAYTGGRGAETQYF. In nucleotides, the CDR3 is TGCAGTGCGTATACAGGGGGAAGAGGAGCAGAGACCCAGTACTTC.

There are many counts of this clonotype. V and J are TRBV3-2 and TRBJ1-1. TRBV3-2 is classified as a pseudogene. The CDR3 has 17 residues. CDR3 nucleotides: TGTGCCAGCAGCCAAGACCCGACCGAACGACGGGGCACTGAAGCTTTCTTT. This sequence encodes CASSQDPTERRGTEAFF.

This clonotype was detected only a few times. The chain's CDR3 is CASSQRGKNTEAFF. CDR3 coding DNA: TGTGCCAGCAGTCAGAGGGGCAAGAACACTGAAGCTTTCTTT. The genes are TRBV6-1 and TRBJ1-1; possibly TRBD1 for D (5 bases). CDR1 and CDR2 from the germline V gene are MNHNS and SASEGT. Deletions cut 5 bases from V and 1 base from J, with 11 bases between. The CDR3 covers 14 residues.

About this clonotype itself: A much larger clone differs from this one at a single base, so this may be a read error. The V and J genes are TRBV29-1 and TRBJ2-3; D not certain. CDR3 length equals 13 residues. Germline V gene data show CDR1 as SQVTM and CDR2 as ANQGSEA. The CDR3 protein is CSVESPGTDTRYF. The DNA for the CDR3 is TGCAGCGTTGAGTCGCCCGGCACAGATACGCGGTATTTT.

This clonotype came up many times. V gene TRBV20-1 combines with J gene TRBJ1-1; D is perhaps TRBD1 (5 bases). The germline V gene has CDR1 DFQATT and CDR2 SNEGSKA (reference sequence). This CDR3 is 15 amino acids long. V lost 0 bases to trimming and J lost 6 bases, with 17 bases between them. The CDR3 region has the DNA TGCAGTGCTAGAGATCCTTGGGGGGGAAGGGCTGAAGCTTTCTTT. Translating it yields CSARDPWGGRAEAFF.

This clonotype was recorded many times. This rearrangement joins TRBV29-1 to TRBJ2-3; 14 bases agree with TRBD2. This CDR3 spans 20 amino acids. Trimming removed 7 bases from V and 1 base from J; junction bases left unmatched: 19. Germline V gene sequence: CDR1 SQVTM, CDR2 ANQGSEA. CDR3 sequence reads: CSAPRGKAGLAGAGTDTQYF. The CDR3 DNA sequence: TGCAGCGCTCCTAGGGGAAAAGCGGGACTAGCGGGAGCCGGCACAGATACGCAGTATTTT.

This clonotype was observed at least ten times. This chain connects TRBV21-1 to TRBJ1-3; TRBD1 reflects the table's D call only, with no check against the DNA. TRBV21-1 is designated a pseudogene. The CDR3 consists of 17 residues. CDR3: CASSKDDRVFSGNTIYF. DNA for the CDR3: TGTGCCAGCAGCAAAGACGACAGGGTCTTCTCTGGAAACACCATATATTTT.

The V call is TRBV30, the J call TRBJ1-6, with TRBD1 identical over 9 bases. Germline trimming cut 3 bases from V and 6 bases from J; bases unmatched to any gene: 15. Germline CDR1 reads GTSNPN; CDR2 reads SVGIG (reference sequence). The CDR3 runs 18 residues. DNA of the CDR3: TGTGCCTGGAGCTTCCCGTATTACGACAGGGGGGTTAATTCACCCCTCCACTTT. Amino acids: CAWSFPYYDRGVNSPLHF.

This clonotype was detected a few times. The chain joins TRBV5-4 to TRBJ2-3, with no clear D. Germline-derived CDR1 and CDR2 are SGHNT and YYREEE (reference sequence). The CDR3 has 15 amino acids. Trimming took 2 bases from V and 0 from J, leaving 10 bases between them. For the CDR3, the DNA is TGTGCCAGCAGCTTCGCCGGGTCTAGCACAGATACGCAGTATTTT. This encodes CASSFAGSSTDTQYF.

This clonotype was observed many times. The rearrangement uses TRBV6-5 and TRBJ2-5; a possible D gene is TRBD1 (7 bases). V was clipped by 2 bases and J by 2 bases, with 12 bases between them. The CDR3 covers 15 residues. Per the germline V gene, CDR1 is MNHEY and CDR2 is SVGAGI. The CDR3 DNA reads TGTGCCAGCAGTTACGGGGGGACAGCTCAAGAGACCCAGTACTTC. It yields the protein CASSYGGTAQETQYF.

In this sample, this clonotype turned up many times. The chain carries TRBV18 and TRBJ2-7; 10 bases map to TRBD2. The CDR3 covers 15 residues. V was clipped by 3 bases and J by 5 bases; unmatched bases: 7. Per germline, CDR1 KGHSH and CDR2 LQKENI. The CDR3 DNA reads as TGTGCCAGCTCACCCCTAGCGGGAGAAAGGAACGAGCAGTACTTC. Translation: CASSPLAGERNEQYF.

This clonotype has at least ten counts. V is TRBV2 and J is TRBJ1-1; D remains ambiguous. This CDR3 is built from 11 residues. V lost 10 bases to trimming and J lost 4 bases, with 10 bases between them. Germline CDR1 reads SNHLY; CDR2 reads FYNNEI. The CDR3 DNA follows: TGTGCCACCCTAGAGGCCACTGAAGCTTTCTTT. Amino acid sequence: CATLEATEAFF.

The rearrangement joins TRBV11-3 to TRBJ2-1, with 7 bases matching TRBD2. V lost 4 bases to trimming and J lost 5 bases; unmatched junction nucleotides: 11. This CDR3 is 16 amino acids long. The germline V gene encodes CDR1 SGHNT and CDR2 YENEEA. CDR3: CASSWGGSGADNEQFF. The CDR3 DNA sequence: TGTGCCAGCAGCTGGGGGGGGAGCGGGGCCGACAATGAGCAGTTCTTC.

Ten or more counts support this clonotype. The CDR3 sequence is CASSEFGQFNSPLHF. The DNA for the CDR3 is TGTGCCAGCAGTGAATTCGGGCAGTTTAATTCACCCCTCCACTTT. V is TRBV6-1 and J is TRBJ1-6; D uncertain. The CDR3 extends over 15 amino acids. V lost 2 bases and J 6 bases, leaving 11 bases between the germline ends. Looked up from germline, CDR1 is MNHNS and CDR2 is SASEGT.

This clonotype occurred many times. The CDR3 sequence is CSARRGSGEKLFF. As DNA, the CDR3 is TGCAGCGCCAGAAGGGGTTCTGGGGAAAAACTGTTTTTT. The rearrangement links TRBV29-1 to TRBJ1-4, with TRBD1 as a possible D gene (5 bases). The CDR3 contains 13 residues. V shed 7 bases and J shed 8 bases, with 17 bases lying between them. Germline V gene lookup returns CDR1 SQVTM and CDR2 ANQGSEA.

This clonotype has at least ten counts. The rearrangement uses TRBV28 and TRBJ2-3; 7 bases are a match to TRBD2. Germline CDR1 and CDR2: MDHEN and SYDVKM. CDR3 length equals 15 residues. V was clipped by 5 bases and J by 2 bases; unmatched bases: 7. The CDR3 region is CASSNPGRVTDTQYF. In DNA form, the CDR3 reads TGTGCCAGCAGTAACCCGGGGAGGGTCACAGATACGCAGTATTTT.

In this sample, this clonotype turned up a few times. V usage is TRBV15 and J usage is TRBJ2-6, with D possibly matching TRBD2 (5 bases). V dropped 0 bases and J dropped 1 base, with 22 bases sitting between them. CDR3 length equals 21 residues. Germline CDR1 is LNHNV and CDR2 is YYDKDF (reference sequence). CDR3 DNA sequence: TGTGCCACCAGCAGAGATAGATTTGAGGACTCTTGGCCGTCTGGGGCCAACGTCCTGACTTTC. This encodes CATSRDRFEDSWPSGANVLTF.